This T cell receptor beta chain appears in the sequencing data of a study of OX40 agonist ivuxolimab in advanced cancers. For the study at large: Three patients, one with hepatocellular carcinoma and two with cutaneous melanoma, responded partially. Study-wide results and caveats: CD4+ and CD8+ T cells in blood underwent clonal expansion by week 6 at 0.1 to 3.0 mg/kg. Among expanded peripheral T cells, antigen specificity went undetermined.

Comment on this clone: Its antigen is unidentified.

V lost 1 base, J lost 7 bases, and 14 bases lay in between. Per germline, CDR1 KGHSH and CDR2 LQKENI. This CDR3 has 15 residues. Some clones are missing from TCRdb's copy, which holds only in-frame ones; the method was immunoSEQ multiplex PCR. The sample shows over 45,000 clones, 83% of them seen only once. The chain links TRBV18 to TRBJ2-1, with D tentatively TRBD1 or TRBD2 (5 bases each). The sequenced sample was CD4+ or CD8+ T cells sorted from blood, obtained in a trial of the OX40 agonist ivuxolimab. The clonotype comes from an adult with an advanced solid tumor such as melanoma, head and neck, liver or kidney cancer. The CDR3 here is CASSPRWQGVNEQFF. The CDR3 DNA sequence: TGTGCCAGCTCACCACGCTGGCAGGGAGTAAATGAGCAGTTCTTC.